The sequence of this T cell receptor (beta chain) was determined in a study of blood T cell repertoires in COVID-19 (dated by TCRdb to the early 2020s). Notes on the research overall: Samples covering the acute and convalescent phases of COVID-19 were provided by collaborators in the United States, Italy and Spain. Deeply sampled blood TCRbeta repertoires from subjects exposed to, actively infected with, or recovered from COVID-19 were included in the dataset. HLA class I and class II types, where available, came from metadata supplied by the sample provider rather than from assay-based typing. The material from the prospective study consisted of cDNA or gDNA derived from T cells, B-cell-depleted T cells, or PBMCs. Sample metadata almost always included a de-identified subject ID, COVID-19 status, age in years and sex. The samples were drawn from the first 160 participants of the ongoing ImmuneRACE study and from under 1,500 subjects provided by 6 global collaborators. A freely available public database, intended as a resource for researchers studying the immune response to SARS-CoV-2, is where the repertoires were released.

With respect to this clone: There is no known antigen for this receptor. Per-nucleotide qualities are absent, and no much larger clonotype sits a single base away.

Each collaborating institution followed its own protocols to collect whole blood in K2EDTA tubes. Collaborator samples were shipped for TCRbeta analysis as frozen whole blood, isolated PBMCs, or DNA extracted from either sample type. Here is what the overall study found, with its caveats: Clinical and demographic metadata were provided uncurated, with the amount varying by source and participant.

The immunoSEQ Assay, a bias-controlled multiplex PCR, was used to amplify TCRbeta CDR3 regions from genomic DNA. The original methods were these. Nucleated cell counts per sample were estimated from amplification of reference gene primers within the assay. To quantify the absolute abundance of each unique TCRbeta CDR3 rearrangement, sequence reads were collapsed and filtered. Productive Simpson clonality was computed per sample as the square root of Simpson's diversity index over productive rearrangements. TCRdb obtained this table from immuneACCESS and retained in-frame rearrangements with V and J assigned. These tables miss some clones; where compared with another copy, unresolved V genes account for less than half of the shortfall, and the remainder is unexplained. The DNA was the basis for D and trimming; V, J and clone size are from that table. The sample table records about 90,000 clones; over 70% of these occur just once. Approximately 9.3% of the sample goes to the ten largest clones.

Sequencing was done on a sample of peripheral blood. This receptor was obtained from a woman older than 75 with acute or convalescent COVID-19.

The CDR3 in this case is CASSQHGPGAYEQYF. The DNA sequence reads TGTGCCAGCAGCCAACACGGGCCTGGGGCTTACGAGCAGTACTTC. This chain is built from TRBV28 and TRBJ2-7, with TRBD1 perhaps the D gene, on 5 matching bases. Counted from cysteine to phenylalanine, this CDR3 has 15 amino acids. Left in the record is the CDR3 DNA by itself, 45 bases read in frame from the first base. Trimming removed 6 bases from V and 4 bases from J, leaving 19 bases between the germline ends. CDR1 MDHEN and CDR2 SYDVKM are derived from the germline V gene.